This TCR beta chain was sequenced for a study of blood T cell repertoires in COVID-19. Study summary: Nucleic acid was either cDNA or gDNA, and it came from T cells, B-cell-depleted T cells, or PBMCs.

TCRdb's table, derived via immunoSEQ multiplex PCR, lists solely in-frame clones and lacks some. The table includes around 300,000 clones, 80% to 90% detected once. Enrollees, about 18 to 95 years old, lived in about two dozen US areas. Between the trimmed V and J ends, which lost 6 bases and 0 bases, there was a span of 7 bases. The length of the CDR3 is 13 residues. CDR1 and CDR2 from the germline V gene are MNHEY and SVGAGI. The sequenced sample consisted of PBMCs or T cells enriched from blood (not recorded which). The rearrangement joins TRBV6-5 to TRBJ2-3; TRBD1 might be the D (6 bases). This receptor was obtained from a man aged 25-45 years who had recovered from COVID-19. CDR3: CASRRGSTDTQYF. The CDR3 DNA sequence: TGTGCCAGCAGAAGGGGGAGCACAGATACGCAGTATTTT.